These 16 T cell receptor beta chains were all obtained from the same sample, sequenced in a study of type 1 and type 2 diabetes patients. Amplification started from genomic DNA. The TCR beta CDR3 region was amplified using 30 forward and 13 reverse primers. Via MiXCR, TCRdb re-called the multiplex PCR reads, giving one row per CDR3 protein. Of 280,000 or so distinct CDR3 sequences listed, roughly 50% were seen once; the top ten hold roughly an eighth. Sequencing was carried out using peripheral blood mononuclear cells (PBMCs). Receptor source: a man aged 18-30 years with type 2 diabetes.

CDR3 bases: TGCAGTGCTAGAGTTGGAGCGGGAGGGACCAATGAGCAGTTCTTC. Protein: CSARVGAGGTNEQFF. The chain uses TRBV20-1 and TRBJ2-1; 10 nucleotides line up with TRBD2. CDR1 is DFQATT, CDR2 SNEGSKA, per germline (reference sequence). The CDR3 loop spans 15 amino acids. Trimming took 1 base from V and 6 from J; bases not matched to a gene: 6.

The table lists this clonotype with many counts. The chain combines TRBV10-3 with TRBJ2-3; 8 bases agree with TRBD2. Looked up from germline, CDR1 is ENHRY and CDR2 is SYGVKD. V trimming: 8 bases; J trimming: 2 bases; junction bases outside the gene matches: 3. The CDR3 runs 13 residues. The CDR3 DNA follows: TGTGCCATCTATAGCGGGGTCACAGATACGCAGTATTTT. Its translation is CAIYSGVTDTQYF.

This chain uses TRBV19 with TRBJ2-2, with 8 positions matching TRBD1. With 8 bases clipped from V and 6 bases from J, the junction kept 2 bases outside the gene matches. The CDR3 sequence is 12 residues long. CDR1 and CDR2 (germline): LNHDA, SQIVND (reference sequence). The DNA of the CDR3 is TGTGCCAGTCAGGGGGCCGCCGGGGAGCTGTTTTTT. Its protein is CASQGAAGELFF.

V is TRBV19 and J is TRBJ2-2; D is perhaps TRBD1 (5 bases). The CDR3 covers 14 residues. CDR1 and CDR2 from the germline V gene are LNHDA and SQIVND (reference sequence). Deletions cut 4 bases from V and 1 base from J, with 7 bases between. The CDR3 sequence: CASSKTVNTGELFF. The DNA for the CDR3 is TGTGCCAGTAGTAAGACAGTGAACACCGGGGAGCTGTTTTTT.

This chain uses TRBV28 with TRBJ2-5; 8 bases are a match to TRBD2. The V gene's germline CDR1 is MDHEN and CDR2 SYDVKM. This CDR3 is built from 14 residues. J lost 5 bases, V lost 6 bases, and 8 bases had no gene match. The DNA of the CDR3 is TGTGCCAGCAGCCAGATAGCGGGAAAGGAGACCCAGTACTTC. This codes for CASSQIAGKETQYF.

The V call is TRBV19, the J call TRBJ1-1; unclear D gene. Germline V CDR1 and CDR2: LNHDA, SQIVND (reference sequence). V was clipped by 5 bases and J by 3 bases, with 13 bases between them. CDR3 size: 14 residues. This chain's CDR3 is CASSPSTWDTEAFF. The CDR3 DNA reads TGTGCCAGTAGTCCCTCGACCTGGGACACTGAAGCTTTCTTT.

The V gene is TRBV7-8, the J gene TRBJ2-5; TRBD2 matches 8 bases. From germline, CDR1 is SGHVS and CDR2 FQNEAQ. The V segment lost 9 bases and the J segment 2 bases; nucleotides outside the gene matches: 14. The CDR3 is made up of 16 amino acids. CDR3 sequence (DNA): TGTGCCAGTAGTATCCGGTTAGCGGGAACACAAGAGACCCAGTACTTC. Encoded protein: CASSIRLAGTQETQYF. The variable domain in full, with the rest retrieved from reference TRBV7-8 and TRBJ2-5, is GAGVSQSPRYKVAKRGQDVALRCDPISGHVSLFWYQQALGQGPEFLTYFQNEAQLDKSGLPSDRFFAERPEGSVSTLKIQRTQQEDSAVYLCASSIRLAGTQETQYFGPGTRLLVL.

This chain connects TRBV7-2 to TRBJ2-5; D call uncertain. This CDR3 is built from 13 residues. The V end lost 5 bases, the J end lost 2 bases, and 9 bases lay between the germline ends. Germline CDR1 is SGHTA and CDR2 is FQGNSA. CDR3 residues: CASSAFWQETQYF. In nucleotides, the CDR3 is TGTGCCAGCAGCGCCTTTTGGCAAGAGACCCAGTACTTC.

The CDR3 sequence is CASSQVISGFTGELFF. CDR3 bases: TGTGCCAGCAGCCAAGTCATTAGCGGATTCACCGGGGAGCTGTTTTTT. The V gene is TRBV14, the J gene TRBJ2-2, with a weak D call TRBD2 (6 bases). This CDR3 is 16 amino acids long. CDR1 and CDR2 from the germline V gene are SGHDN and FVKESK. The V end lost 1 base, the J end lost 4 bases, and 13 bases lay between the germline ends.

This clonotype was detected ten times or more. The CDR3 DNA follows: TGTGCCAGCAGCGCGCGACTAGCTCTCAACTACGAGCAGTACTTC. Residues: CASSARLALNYEQYF. The V gene is TRBV2, the J gene TRBJ2-7; 7 bases map to TRBD2. V dropped 6 bases and J dropped 3; count of bases not matched to a gene: 11. The CDR3 contains 15 residues. In germline, CDR1 is SNHLY, CDR2 FYNNEI.

This chain links TRBV20-1 with TRBJ1-6; 9 bases map to TRBD1. The germline CDR1 and CDR2 sequences are DFQATT and SNEGSKA (reference sequence). CDR3 length: 16 amino acids. J was trimmed by 9 bases and V by 6 bases; bases with no gene match: 15. CDR3 sequence reads: CSAAGTGNLWGSPLHF. CDR3 bases: TGCAGTGCGGCCGGGACAGGGAACCTCTGGGGTTCACCCCTCCACTTT.

On this clonotype: With a much larger clone just one base away, this may be a read error. The V and J genes are TRBV7-8 and TRBJ2-7; possible D gene TRBD1, 6 bases. V lost 5 bases and J 6 bases, leaving 17 bases between the germline ends. The CDR3 has 14 residues. CDR1 SGHVS and CDR2 FQNEAQ come from the germline V gene. This CDR3 is CASSTDRPPSEQYF. In nucleotides, the CDR3 is TGTGCCAGCAGCACCGACAGGCCTCCGAGCGAGCAGTACTTC.

The rearrangement uses TRBV4-1 and TRBJ2-7; a possible D gene is TRBD2 (5 bases). The CDR3 spans 15 residues. The germline V gene has CDR1 MGHRA and CDR2 YSYEKL. V lost 1 base and J lost 3, with 13 bases in between. The CDR3 protein is CASSQVFAGGYEQYF. In DNA, the CDR3 is TGCGCCAGCAGCCAAGTTTTCGCAGGAGGCTACGAGCAGTACTTC.

This clonotype has just a few counts. V gene TRBV5-1 combines with J gene TRBJ2-7; D gene uncertain. Trimming shortened V by 1 base and J by 3 bases, and 8 bases separated the two germline ends. CDR1 is SGHRS and CDR2 is YFSETQ in the germline V gene. This CDR3 region has 13 residues. The CDR3 protein is CASSLNAFYEQYF. The CDR3 DNA is TGCGCCAGCAGCTTGAATGCGTTCTACGAGCAGTACTTC.

Of note for this clonotype: This clone may be a read error of a much larger clone one base away. The V and J genes are TRBV19 and TRBJ1-1, with D unresolved. CDR1 LNHDA and CDR2 SQIVND come from the germline V gene (reference sequence). The CDR3 totals 16 residues. The CDR3 bases are TGTGCCAGTAGTGGAGGCAGGCCGGGAATGAACGCTGAAGCTTTCTTT. Encoded protein: CASSGGRPGMNAEAFF. The complete variable domain, with remaining parts taken from reference TRBV19 and TRBJ1-1, reads DGGITQSPKYLFRKEGQNVTLSCEQNLNHDAMYWYRQDPGQGLRLIYYSQIVNDFQKGDIAEGYSVSREKKESFPLTVTSAQKNPTAFYLCASSGGRPGMNAEAFFGQGTRLTVV.

The chain carries TRBV9 and TRBJ2-7; D tentatively reads TRBD1 or TRBD2 (5 bases each). The CDR3 is made up of 17 amino acids. The ends were cut back, 4 bases at V and 4 bases at J, with 24 bases in the middle. Germline V CDR1 and CDR2: SGDLS, YYNGEE. This chain's CDR3 is CASSLTISTGGTYEQYF. As DNA, the CDR3 is TGTGCCAGCAGCTTAACGATAAGTACAGGAGGTACTTACGAGCAGTACTTC.